The 5 T cell receptor beta chains presented below share a single source sample, sequenced in a study of T cell responses to AZD1222 COVID-19 vaccine. TCRdb's table, derived via immunoSEQ multiplex PCR, lists solely in-frame clones and lacks some. The sample lists 150,000 or so clones, 80% to 95% occurring once. The sample in question was peripheral blood, obtained on day 0 of AZD1222 vaccination. The receptor source for this set is an adult in good health.

The V call is TRBV5-4, the J call TRBJ2-1, with TRBD1 identical over 8 bases. Germline CDR1 is SGHNT and CDR2 is YYREEE (reference sequence). The CDR3 consists of 16 residues. V dropped 3 bases and J dropped 8; count of bases not matched to a gene: 13. CDR3 in amino acids: CASSSGDRGWRDEQFF. The CDR3 coding sequence is TGTGCCAGCAGCTCGGGCGACAGGGGATGGCGGGATGAGCAGTTCTTC.

The CDR3 spells CASSRGTDMYF. In nucleotides, the CDR3 is TGTGCCAGCAGCCGCGGGACGGACATGTACTTC. The chain links TRBV3-1 (or the pseudogene TRBV3-2) to TRBJ2-4, with D maybe TRBD2 (6 bases). Trimming pared 4 bases from V and 15 bases from J, leaving 13 bases between. Germline CDR1 and CDR2: LGHDT and YNNKEL (reference sequence). The CDR3 loop spans 11 amino acids.

The V call is TRBV19, the J call TRBJ2-2, with D possibly being TRBD1 (6 bases). V was shortened by 3 bases and J by 6 bases, with 17 bases between the two germline ends. There are 16 residues in the CDR3. Germline V CDR1 and CDR2: LNHDA, SQIVND (reference sequence). CDR3 residues: CASSIPLQGPAGELFF. CDR3 coding DNA: TGTGCCAGTAGTATCCCCTTGCAGGGGCCGGCCGGGGAGCTGTTTTTT.

The chain couples TRBV5-4 to TRBJ1-1, with D unresolved. Trimming took 4 bases from V and 2 from J, leaving 9 bases between them. Germline CDR1 reads SGHNT; CDR2 reads YYREEE (reference sequence). The CDR3 is 13 amino acids. CDR3 DNA sequence: TGTGCCAGCAGCGTAGGTGGCAACACTGAAGCTTTCTTT. It translates to CASSVGGNTEAFF.

The chain employs TRBV4-1 and TRBJ1-6; a weak D match, TRBD1 (6 bases). This CDR3 has 15 amino acids. Trimming cost V 4 bases and J 6 bases, with 13 bases left between them. Germline-derived CDR1 and CDR2 are MGHRA and YSYEKL. The CDR3 DNA is TGCGCCAGCAGCCCTGGTACAGGGCGTAATTCACCCCTCCACTTT. It translates to CASSPGTGRNSPLHF.